These T cell receptor beta chains were read from a single sample in a study of blood T cell repertoires in COVID-19. Repertoires were generated with immunoSEQ multiplex PCR, while TCRdb's copy carries only in-frame clones and drops some. The top ten hold 1.5% to 2% of the sample, which has about 140,000 clones, roughly 89% seen once. Input material: peripheral blood. The origin of the receptors is a human donor in a cohort sampled during active COVID-19. CDR3s include the opening cysteine and the closing phenylalanine or tryptophan. Each record gives: clone size, D gene, CDR3 length, J gene, V gene, CDR3 DNA, CDR3 protein. A D gene is named only where the DNA matches it firmly. Part of the rows lack a size; the others show once, few, many or a class for expanded clones.

>-|TRBD1|16|TRBJ1-5|TRBV19
TGTGCCACCTTACTGAGGGGGACAGGGGATATACAGCCCCAGCATTTT
CATLLRGTGDIQPQHF
>-|TRBD1|16|TRBJ1-5|TRBV10-3
TGTGCCATCAGTGAGTCAGAGACAGGGGTAAATCAGCCCCAGCATTTT
CAISESETGVNQPQHF
>-|-|19|TRBJ2-3|TRBV9
TGTGCCAGCAGCGTAGATCCGGCGGGGGCGAGACTTAGCACAGATACGCAGTATTTT
CASSVDPAGARLSTDTQYF
>-|-|14|TRBJ2-3|TRBV9
TGTGCCAGCAGCGTAGTCTCGAGCCCAGATACGCAGTATTTT
CASSVVSSPDTQYF
>-|TRBD1|13|TRBJ1-2|TRBV6-5
TGTGCCAGCAGTTGGGGACAGTACTATGGCTACACCTTC
CASSWGQYYGYTF
>-|-|15|TRBJ2-7|TRBV4-1
TGCGCCAGCAGCCAACCCATCGGAGGAACCTACGAGCAGTACTTC
CASSQPIGGTYEQYF
>-|-|14|TRBJ1-1|TRBV7-9
TGTGCCAGCAGCGCGGGCCAATTTGCCACTGAAGCTTTCTTT
CASSAGQFATEAFF
>-|-|17|TRBJ1-6|TRBV5-1
TGCGCCAGCAGCTTGGAGATTGGGCAGGACTATAATTCACCCCTCCACTTT
CASSLEIGQDYNSPLHF
>few|TRBD1|13|TRBJ2-1|TRBV2
TGTGCCGGCAGGGACAGTACCTTCAATGAGCAGTTCTTC
CAGRDSTFNEQFF
>-|-|15|TRBJ2-7|TRBV13
TGTGCCAGCAGCTTAGGCGGCAGGGCCTCCTACGAGCAGTACTTC
CASSLGGRASYEQYF
>-|TRBD2|13|TRBJ2-3|TRBV7-8
TGTGCCAGCAGCCCCTGGGGGGGAGATACGCAGTATTTT
CASSPWGGDTQYF
>-|TRBD1|16|TRBJ2-1|TRBV6-6
TGTGCCAGCAGTTCTCAACGGACAGGGCTACGGAATGAGCAGTTCTTC
CASSSQRTGLRNEQFF
>-|-|13|TRBJ2-7|TRBV4-1
TGCGCCAGCAGCCGAACCGAGGGCTACGAGCAGTACTTC
CASSRTEGYEQYF
>-|TRBD2|14|TRBJ2-3|TRBV5-4
TGTGCCAGCAGCACAGGACTAGTAGCAGATACGCAGTATTTT
CASSTGLVADTQYF
>-|-|18|TRBJ1-1|TRBV7-2
TGTGCCAGCAGCTTAGGGGGCTGGACAGATACGATGAACACTGAAGCTTTCTTT
CASSLGGWTDTMNTEAFF
>-|TRBD2|14|TRBJ2-3|TRBV9
TGTGCCAGCAGCCCAAGGGGCGGGGGTGATACGCAGTATTTT
CASSPRGGGDTQYF
>-|TRBD2|14|TRBJ2-7|TRBV6-5
TGTGCCAGCAGTTCAGGACTAGCGATCTACGAGCAGTACTTC
CASSSGLAIYEQYF
>-|-|15|TRBJ1-5|TRBV19
TGTGCCAGTAGTATATTTCCGTCCGGGAATCAGCCCCAGCATTTT
CASSIFPSGNQPQHF
>-|-|15|TRBJ1-2|TRBV4-1
TGCGCCAGCAGTCCAAGTGGGGCAGCCAACTATGGCTACACCTTC
CASSPSGAANYGYTF
>-|TRBD1|15|TRBJ1-4|TRBV19
TGTGCCAGTAGTGGCACCGGGACAGGGGGTGAAAAACTGTTTTTT
CASSGTGTGGEKLFF
>once|-|15|TRBJ1-1|TRBV4-1
TGCGCCAGCAGCCATGGACAGTGGCGGAGCACTGAAGCTTTCTTT
CASSHGQWRSTEAFF
>-|TRBD1|14|TRBJ2-7|TRBV5-4
TGTGCCAGCAGCACCCCACAGGGGGCGGGCGAGCAGTACTTC
CASSTPQGAGEQYF
>-|-|14|TRBJ1-1|TRBV7-9
TGTGCCAGCAGCCGCAGGGTTCTCGAAACTGAAGCTTTCTTT
CASSRRVLETEAFF
>few|-|11|TRBJ2-7|TRBV2
TGTGCCAGCAGTGAATGGAGCGAGCAGTACTTC
CASSEWSEQYF
>-|TRBD2|19|TRBJ2-3|TRBV24-1
TGTGCCACCAGCCTGACTAGCAGACCCGCCCGGTTGGGCACAGATACGCAGTATTTT
CATSLTSRPARLGTDTQYF
>-|TRBD1|17|TRBJ1-2|TRBV15
TGTGCCACCAGCAGAGATAAGCAACTCCTTCAGGGGGTTGGCTACACCTTC
CATSRDKQLLQGVGYTF
>-|TRBD1|14|TRBJ2-2|TRBV10-3
TGTGCCATCAGCGCGGACAGGGGGTTCGGGGAGCTGTTTTTT
CAISADRGFGELFF
>-|TRBD1|13|TRBJ2-1|TRBV29-1
TGCAGCGTAGGGACAGGGCCAAACAATGAGCAGTTCTTC
CSVGTGPNNEQFF
>-|-|16|TRBJ1-5|TRBV3-1/TRBV3-2
TGTGCCAGCAGCCCTTCGGGGGGAGACCCTAGGGAGCCCCAGCATTTT
CASSPSGGDPREPQHF
>-|TRBD2|15|TRBJ2-5|TRBV5-1
TGCGCCAGCAGCTTCTCTAGCGGGGGTCAAGAGACCCAGTACTTC
CASSFSSGGQETQYF
>-|-|15|TRBJ2-7|TRBV7-2
TGTGCCAGCAGCTTAGGAATAGGGGTAGGTGACGAGCAGTACTTC
CASSLGIGVGDEQYF
>-|TRBD1|16|TRBJ1-4|TRBV2
TGTGCCAGCAGTGAATTCGACAGGGGATGGAAGGAAAAACTGTTTTTT
CASSEFDRGWKEKLFF
>-|TRBD2|17|TRBJ2-5|TRBV7-2
TGTGCCAGCAGCTTAGTGTTGAGGGCTAGCGGGGGAGAGACCCAGTACTTC
CASSLVLRASGGETQYF
>-|-|15|TRBJ2-1|TRBV7-9
TGTGCCAGCAGCCCCTCCCGCGGGGCCTACAATGAGCAGTTCTTC
CASSPSRGAYNEQFF
>-|TRBD1|15|TRBJ2-7|TRBV5-1
TGCGCCAGCAGCTTGGAGGGACAGGCCCCCTACGAGCAGTACTTC
CASSLEGQAPYEQYF
>-|-|13|TRBJ1-1|TRBV6-2/TRBV6-3
TGTGCCAGCAGTTACGTCACGGGCACTGAAGCTTTCTTT
CASSYVTGTEAFF